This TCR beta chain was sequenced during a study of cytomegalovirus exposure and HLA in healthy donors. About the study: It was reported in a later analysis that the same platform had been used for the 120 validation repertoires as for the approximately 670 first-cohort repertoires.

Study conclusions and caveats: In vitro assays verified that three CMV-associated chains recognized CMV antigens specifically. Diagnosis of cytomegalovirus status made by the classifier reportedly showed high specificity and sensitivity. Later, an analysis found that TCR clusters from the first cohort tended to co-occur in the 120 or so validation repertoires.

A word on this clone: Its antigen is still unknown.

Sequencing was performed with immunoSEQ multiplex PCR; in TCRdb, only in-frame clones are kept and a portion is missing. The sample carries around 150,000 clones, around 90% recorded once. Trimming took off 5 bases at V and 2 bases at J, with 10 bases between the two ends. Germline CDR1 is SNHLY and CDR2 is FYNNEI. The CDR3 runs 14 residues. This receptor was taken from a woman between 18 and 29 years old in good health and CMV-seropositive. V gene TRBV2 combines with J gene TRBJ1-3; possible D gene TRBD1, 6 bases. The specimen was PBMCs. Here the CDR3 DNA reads TGTGCCAGCAGTCGCAGGGGCACTGGAAACACCATATATTTT. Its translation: CASSRRGTGNTIYF.